The 15 T cell receptor beta chains reported below all come from one sample, sequenced in a study of blood T cell repertoires in COVID-19. TCRdb keeps only in-frame clones here, not all; method: immunoSEQ multiplex PCR. The sample consists of some 330,000 clones, over 80% of them appearing once. The sequencing sample was made of PBMCs or T cells enriched from blood (not recorded which). The receptors were gathered from a woman aged 45-65 years who had recovered from COVID-19.

The rearrangement uses TRBV7-9 and TRBJ1-4; perhaps TRBD1 as D (5 bases). This CDR3 is 13 amino acids long. Germline-derived CDR1 and CDR2 are SEHNR and FQNEAQ (reference sequence). The V end lost 6 bases, the J end lost 5 bases, and 10 bases lay between the germline ends. This CDR3 is CASRRDLNEKLFF. The DNA of the CDR3 is TGTGCCAGCAGGCGGGACCTGAATGAAAAACTGTTTTTT.

This clone was counted a few times. The chain uses TRBV3-1 (or the pseudogene TRBV3-2) and TRBJ1-4; the D is unclear. The CDR3 sequence is 14 residues long. Germline CDR1 reads LGHDT; CDR2 reads YNNKEL (reference sequence). Trimming cost V 4 bases and J 3 bases, with 9 bases left between them. The CDR3, as DNA: TGTGCCAGCAGCCCGTCTGCAGCTAATGAAAAACTGTTTTTT. Residues: CASSPSAANEKLFF.

The chain couples TRBV3-1 (or the pseudogene TRBV3-2) to TRBJ2-1; tentatively, D is TRBD2 (6 bases). V lost 1 base to trimming and J lost 8 bases, with 12 bases between them. The CDR3 is 14 residues long. CDR1 and CDR2 (germline): LGHDT, YNNKEL (reference sequence). For the CDR3, the DNA is TGTGCCAGCAGCCAAGGTCTACGGGACTATGAGCAGTTCTTC. Translation: CASSQGLRDYEQFF.

This clone has a single count. This rearrangement joins TRBV4-1 to TRBJ1-5, with TRBD1 matching 8 bases. The CDR3 spans 18 residues. V lost 0 bases and J lost 0; bases outside the gene matches: 7. Germline V gene lookup returns CDR1 MGHRA and CDR2 YSYEKL. The CDR3, as DNA: TGCGCCAGCAGCCAAGATTACAGGGGGTCGTATAGCAATCAGCCCCAGCATTTT. This sequence encodes CASSQDYRGSYSNQPQHF.

This clone was counted only a few times. This rearrangement joins TRBV19 to TRBJ1-1; no reliable D call. V lost 3 bases and J lost 0, with 11 bases in between. The CDR3 covers 15 residues. Germline V gene data show CDR1 as LNHDA and CDR2 as SQIVND (reference sequence). CDR3 protein: CASSILWQVNTEAFF. CDR3 DNA: TGTGCCAGTAGTATTCTATGGCAGGTGAACACTGAAGCTTTCTTT. The entire variable domain, with the rest obtained from reference TRBV19 and TRBJ1-1, is as follows: DGGITQSPKYLFRKEGQNVTLSCEQNLNHDAMYWYRQDPGQGLRLIYYSQIVNDFQKGDIAEGYSVSREKKESFPLTVTSAQKNPTAFYLCASSILWQVNTEAFFGQGTRLTVV.

V is TRBV5-1 and J is TRBJ2-1; a weak D match, TRBD2 (6 bases). CDR1 and CDR2 from the germline V gene are SGHRS and YFSETQ. The CDR3 has 15 amino acids. Trimming stripped 0 bases from V and 3 bases from J, with 10 bases between. CDR3 protein: CASSLGGINYNEQFF. The CDR3 DNA is TGCGCCAGCAGCTTGGGCGGGATTAACTACAATGAGCAGTTCTTC.

J is TRBJ2-7 and V is TRBV12-3 or TRBV12-4; D may be TRBD1 (6 bases). V lost 8 bases and J 1 base, leaving 9 bases between the germline ends. The CDR3 has 12 residues. The CDR3 region has the DNA TGTGCCAGCGCAACAGGGTCCTACGAGCAGTACTTC. Its translation is CASATGSYEQYF.

The DNA of the CDR3 is TGTGCCAGCAGCTCAGACCGCGGCCTATTTGGCAATCAGCCCCAGCATTTT. This encodes CASSSDRGLFGNQPQHF. The chain employs TRBV7-9 and TRBJ1-5; D is ambiguous. Deletions cut 4 bases from V and 2 bases from J, with 18 bases between. Germline assignment: CDR1 SEHNR and CDR2 FQNEAQ (reference sequence). The CDR3 spans 17 residues.

This chain uses TRBV19 with TRBJ2-3; TRBD2 agrees at 10 bases. The CDR3 extends over 16 amino acids. Germline CDR1 reads LNHDA; CDR2 reads SQIVND (reference sequence). Trimming at V came to 3 bases and at J to 2 bases, leaving 5 bases not matched to a gene. CDR3 sequence: CASSIWTSGVTDTQYF. As DNA, the CDR3 is TGTGCCAGTAGTATTTGGACTAGCGGAGTCACAGATACGCAGTATTTT.

The chain uses TRBV20-1 and TRBJ2-1; D ambiguous. V shed 4 bases and J shed 7 bases, with 8 bases lying between them. CDR3 length: 11 amino acids. Looked up from germline, CDR1 is DFQATT and CDR2 is SNEGSKA (reference sequence). Written as DNA, the CDR3 is TGCAGTGCTAAAGACCGTAATGAGCAGTTCTTC. This sequence encodes CSAKDRNEQFF.

The chain couples TRBV5-6 to TRBJ1-5; D uncertain. Germline V gene lookup returns CDR1 SGHDT and CDR2 YYEEEE. This CDR3 is built from 16 residues. V shed 4 bases and J shed 2 bases, with 16 bases lying between them. The CDR3 sequence is CASSTTTLRGNQPQHF. CDR3 coding DNA: TGTGCCAGCAGCACAACGACCCTTCGGGGCAATCAGCCCCAGCATTTT.

This chain links TRBV30 with TRBJ1-1; possibly TRBD1 for D (5 bases). Trimming left V 0 bases short and J 4 bases short, with 12 bases between. This CDR3 is built from 14 residues. Germline V CDR1 and CDR2: GTSNPN, SVGIG (reference sequence). This CDR3 reads CAWSVGGSSTEAFF. The CDR3 bases are TGTGCCTGGAGTGTGGGGGGATCGTCCACTGAAGCTTTCTTT.

The chain joins TRBV19 to TRBJ1-1; 8 bases agree with TRBD1. The CDR3 extends over 15 amino acids. J gave up 0 bases and V 3 bases, and 3 bases lay outside the gene matches. Germline V gives CDR1 LNHDA, CDR2 SQIVND (reference sequence). This CDR3 is CASSMGQDMNTEAFF. CDR3 bases: TGTGCCAGTAGTATGGGACAGGATATGAACACTGAAGCTTTCTTT.

V usage is TRBV6-2 or TRBV6-3 and J usage is TRBJ1-3; D might be TRBD1 (6 bases). V was shortened by 4 bases and J by 0 bases, with 16 bases between the two germline ends. CDR1 is MNHEY and CDR2 is SVGEGT in the germline V gene. This CDR3 is built from 17 residues. The CDR3 spells CASSSTLQGTSGNTIYF. In DNA, the CDR3 is TGTGCCAGCAGTTCCACTCTACAGGGAACCTCTGGAAACACCATATATTTT.

The chain combines TRBV29-1 with TRBJ2-5, with TRBD1 matching over 8 bases. This CDR3 has 13 residues. Germline V gives CDR1 SQVTM, CDR2 ANQGSEA. After removal of 4 bases from V and 7 bases from J, the junction contained 8 bases not matched to a gene. CDR3 bases: TGCAGCGTTGTTTCCGGACAGGGCTGGACCCAGTACTTC. Translating it yields CSVVSGQGWTQYF. Full variable domain (missing parts from reference TRBV29-1 and TRBJ2-5): SAVISQKPSRDICQRGTSLTIQCQVDSQVTMMFWYRQQPGQSLTLIATANQGSEATYESGFVIDKFPISRPNLTFSTLTVSNMSPEDSSIYLCSVVSGQGWTQYFGPGTRLLVL.